A single sample gave rise to the 31 T cell receptor beta chains below, sequenced in a study of blood T cell repertoires in COVID-19 (dated by TCRdb to 2018 to 2021). The protocol used for the library was the immunoSEQ multiplex PCR assay. TCRdb re-hosts the immuneACCESS table, in-frame sequences only. Its copies lack some clones; in the studies checked, an unresolved V gene accounts for under half of them, and the cause for the rest is not known. The table for this sample lists about 140,000 clones; roughly 82% of them were counted only once. The top ten clones comprise 10% of the sample. Sequencing was performed on peripheral blood. These receptors all come from a man aged 55 to 70 with active or convalescent COVID-19.

The gene calls are TRBV2 and TRBJ1-6, with 12 bases matching TRBD1. V dropped 5 bases and J dropped 6; count of bases not matched to a gene: 5. Germline CDR1 reads SNHLY; CDR2 reads FYNNEI. CDR3 size: 16 residues. CDR3 in DNA: TGTGCCAGCAGTCCCCGGGACAGGGGGCCTAATTCACCCCTCCACTTT. The encoded protein is CASSPRDRGPNSPLHF.

The J gene is TRBJ1-4, the V gene TRBV7-9; no firm D call. Trimming removed 5 bases at V and 7 bases at J, with 17 bases between. Germline loops: CDR1 SEHNR, CDR2 FQNEAQ (reference sequence). This CDR3 comprises 15 residues. The CDR3 coding sequence is TGTGCCAGCAGCCCCAGCCTTGGACTATCTGAAAAACTGTTTTTT. It codes for CASSPSLGLSEKLFF.

The V gene is TRBV6-2 or TRBV6-3, the J gene TRBJ2-2; D is perhaps TRBD2 (5 bases). The CDR3 contains 16 residues. Trimming left V 2 bases short and J 2 bases short, with 12 bases between. The V gene's germline CDR1 is MNHEY and CDR2 SVGEGT. CDR3 nucleotides: TGTGCCAGCAGTTACCACAGCGGAGCCAACACCGGGGAGCTGTTTTTT. This codes for CASSYHSGANTGELFF.

The chain has TRBV11-3 and TRBJ2-5; the D is unclear. V lost 1 base, J lost 1 base, and 4 bases lay in between. Germline V gene data show CDR1 as SGHNT and CDR2 as YENEEA. There are 13 residues in the CDR3. Written as DNA, the CDR3 is TGTGCCAGCAGCTTAGGACTCCAAGAGACCCAGTACTTC. Encoded protein: CASSLGLQETQYF.

The rearrangement joins TRBV5-1 to TRBJ1-1; 7 nucleotides line up with TRBD1. V lost 1 base to trimming and J lost 5 bases; unmatched junction nucleotides: 5. The CDR3 runs to 14 residues. From germline, CDR1 is SGHRS and CDR2 YFSETQ. CDR3 sequence: CASSLTGENTEAFF. The CDR3 coding sequence is TGCGCCAGCAGCTTGACAGGGGAAAATACTGAAGCTTTCTTT.

The count of this clone is one. The gene calls are TRBV6-2 or TRBV6-3 and TRBJ1-1; 9 bases are shared with TRBD1. Germline values: CDR1 MNHEY, CDR2 SVGEGT. V shed 2 bases and J 4 bases; nucleotides not matched to a gene: 5. The CDR3 sequence is 15 residues long. The CDR3, as DNA: TGTGCCAGCAGTTACAACAGGGGGCTCAGCACTGAAGCTTTCTTT. It yields the protein CASSYNRGLSTEAFF.

V usage is TRBV12-3 or TRBV12-4 and J usage is TRBJ2-2, with 8 nucleotides matching TRBD1. The CDR3 contains 13 residues. CDR3 region: CVSRTGLAGELFF. The CDR3 nucleotides read TGTGTTAGCCGGACAGGGCTTGCCGGGGAGCTGTTTTTT.

The chain has TRBV3-1 (or the pseudogene TRBV3-2) and TRBJ1-2; possible D gene TRBD1, 6 bases. The CDR3 is 14 amino acids. CDR1 and CDR2 (germline): LGHDT, YNNKEL (reference sequence). V was clipped by 10 bases and J by 5 bases, with 20 bases between them. The CDR3 DNA sequence: TGTGCCACCCGGGGTCTGCCAGGGGAGTATGGCTACACCTTC. This gives the protein CATRGLPGEYGYTF.

The chain couples TRBV7-6 to TRBJ2-2, with D possibly matching TRBD1 (5 bases). V lost 3 bases to trimming and J lost 2 bases, with 10 bases between them. Germline loops: CDR1 SGHVS, CDR2 FNYEAQ. The CDR3 is made up of 15 amino acids. The CDR3 DNA sequence: TGTGCCAGCAGCTTCACGACAGATAACACCGGGGAGCTGTTTTTT. The encoded protein is CASSFTTDNTGELFF.

The chain carries TRBV14 and TRBJ2-7; TRBD1 might be the D (6 bases). CDR3 length equals 14 residues. Germline CDR1 reads SGHDN; CDR2 reads FVKESK. V lost 2 bases and J lost 3, with 11 bases in between. CDR3: CASSQSTGLYEQYF. The CDR3, as DNA: TGTGCCAGCAGCCAAAGCACAGGGCTCTACGAGCAGTACTTC.

J is TRBJ1-6 and V is TRBV7-6; D may be TRBD1 (6 bases). The CDR3 extends over 14 amino acids. The ends were cut back, 5 bases at V and 10 bases at J, with 15 bases in the middle. The germline gives CDR1 SGHVS, CDR2 FNYEAQ. CDR3 sequence: CASSPTGVTSPLHF. The CDR3 DNA follows: TGTGCCAGCAGCCCGACAGGCGTAACCTCACCCCTCCACTTT.

The CDR3 loop is CSLLGGRTDTQYF. The CDR3 DNA reads as TGCAGCCTCTTAGGGGGTCGCACAGATACGCAGTATTTT. The chain joins TRBV29-1 to TRBJ2-3; TRBD1 is a possible D gene (6 bases). This CDR3 contains 13 residues. The V end was cut by 8 bases, the J end by 1 base, with 13 bases between. Germline V gene data show CDR1 as SQVTM and CDR2 as ANQGSEA.

The chain employs TRBV6-5 and TRBJ2-2; maybe TRBD1 (5 bases). V lost 6 bases, J lost 0 bases, and 8 bases lay in between. This CDR3 region has 14 residues. Germline CDR1 is MNHEY and CDR2 is SVGAGI. CDR3 loop: CASRRTTNTGELFF. DNA for the CDR3: TGTGCCAGCAGAAGGACAACGAACACCGGGGAGCTGTTTTTT.

In nucleotides, the CDR3 is TGTGCCAGCAGATCCGGACAGGCACGGTACTATGGCTACACCTTC. The encoded protein is CASRSGQARYYGYTF. The chain carries TRBV5-6 and TRBJ1-2; 7 positions agree with TRBD1. CDR3 length equals 15 residues. Germline CDR1 is SGHDT and CDR2 is YYEEEE. The ends lost 5 bases at V and 3 bases at J; junction bases unmatched: 10.

This clone was observed a handful of times. V gene TRBV15 combines with J gene TRBJ2-7, with 12 bases identical to TRBD1. CDR1 is LNHNV, CDR2 YYDKDF, per germline (reference sequence). This CDR3 spans 15 amino acids. J was trimmed by 7 bases and V by 5 bases; bases with no gene match: 9. The CDR3 region has the DNA TGTGCCACCAGCGACCGGGACAGGGGGCCATGGGAGCAGTACGTC. Translating it yields CATSDRDRGPWEQYV.

This clone was counted between two and nine times. The V call is TRBV10-3, the J call TRBJ1-2, with D possibly TRBD1 on 6 matching bases. The CDR3 is made up of 14 amino acids. Trimming took 7 bases from V and 3 from J, leaving 15 bases between them. Germline V lookup: CDR1 ENHRY, CDR2 SYGVKD. The chain's CDR3 is CAINSGQEDYGYTF. In DNA form, the CDR3 reads TGTGCCATCAATTCGGGACAAGAAGACTATGGCTACACCTTC.

This chain uses TRBV7-9 with TRBJ1-2; 7 nucleotides agree with TRBD1. Trimming took 0 bases from V and 3 from J; bases not matched to a gene: 13. The CDR3 extends over 18 amino acids. The germline V gene encodes CDR1 SEHNR and CDR2 FQNEAQ (reference sequence). The CDR3 DNA follows: TGTGCCAGCAGCTTAGCCCGGACAGGACTATTTGGGGACTATGGCTACACCTTC. Translating gives CASSLARTGLFGDYGYTF.

This rearrangement joins TRBV5-4 to TRBJ1-1; 7 positions agree with TRBD1. The V segment lost 3 bases and the J segment 1 base; nucleotides outside the gene matches: 6. CDR3 length equals 15 residues. Per the germline V gene, CDR1 is SGHNT and CDR2 is YYREEE (reference sequence). The CDR3 DNA is TGTGCCAGCAGCTCGGAATGGACAGGGAACACTGAAGCTTTCTTT. Translation gives CASSSEWTGNTEAFF.

The chain uses TRBV4-1 and TRBJ2-3; the match to TRBD2 covers 8 bases. The CDR3 totals 15 residues. Per the germline V gene, CDR1 is MGHRA and CDR2 is YSYEKL. V was clipped by 7 bases and J by 5 bases; unmatched bases: 11. The CDR3 is CASKPTGGPRDTQYF. The DNA of the CDR3 is TGCGCCAGCAAACCCACGGGAGGGCCCCGAGATACGCAGTATTTT.

The rearrangement uses TRBV13 and TRBJ2-5, with D hard to call. Between the trimmed V and J ends, which lost 5 bases and 5 bases, there was a span of 15 bases. Germline CDR1 PRHDT, CDR2 FYEKMQ (reference sequence). The CDR3 runs 14 residues. In DNA form, the CDR3 reads TGTGCCAGCAGCCATTCAGGTCAGGTGGAGACCCAGTACTTC. It codes for CASSHSGQVETQYF.

This chain connects TRBV5-1 to TRBJ2-7; D possibly corresponds to TRBD1 (6 bases). V shed 6 bases and J shed 3 bases, with 16 bases lying between them. The germline V gene has CDR1 SGHRS and CDR2 YFSETQ. The CDR3 has 14 amino acids. CDR3 loop: CASTAGQKDYEQYF. In DNA, the CDR3 is TGCGCCAGCACAGCTGGACAGAAAGACTACGAGCAGTACTTC.

This clone was seen a single time. The chain uses TRBV18 and TRBJ1-3, with a weak D call TRBD1 (5 bases). Trimming pared 2 bases from V and 3 bases from J, leaving 11 bases between. Germline V gene lookup returns CDR1 KGHSH and CDR2 LQKENI. The CDR3 has 15 amino acids. The CDR3 here is CASSPTGVIGNTIYF. The CDR3 nucleotides read TGTGCCAGCTCACCAACGGGGGTTATTGGAAACACCATATATTTT.

The gene calls are TRBV19 and TRBJ1-2, with TRBD1 matching 10 bases. The V gene end was trimmed by 6 bases and the J gene end by 7 bases; junction bases not matched to a gene: 8. The CDR3 consists of 14 residues. Germline V gene lookup returns CDR1 LNHDA and CDR2 SQIVND (reference sequence). CDR3 region: CASRGLRDRGGYTF. CDR3 bases: TGTGCCAGTAGGGGACTCCGGGACAGGGGTGGCTACACCTTC. Filled out from reference TRBV19 and TRBJ1-2, the complete variable domain reads DGGITQSPKYLFRKEGQNVTLSCEQNLNHDAMYWYRQDPGQGLRLIYYSQIVNDFQKGDIAEGYSVSREKKESFPLTVTSAQKNPTAFYLCASRGLRDRGGYTFGSGTRLTVV.

This chain connects TRBV19 to TRBJ1-1, with a possible D match to TRBD1 (5 bases). The V end lost 5 bases, the J end lost 0 bases, and 13 bases lay between the germline ends. Germline V gene data show CDR1 as LNHDA and CDR2 as SQIVND (reference sequence). CDR3 length equals 15 residues. In DNA form, the CDR3 reads TGTGCCAGTAGTGTCGCCACAGGAATGAACACTGAAGCTTTCTTT. Translated, it gives CASSVATGMNTEAFF.

The chain combines TRBV11-2 with TRBJ1-5; D perhaps matches TRBD1 (5 bases). Trimming left V 2 bases short and J 4 bases short, with 12 bases between. The length of the CDR3 is 15 residues. In germline, CDR1 is SGHAT, CDR2 FQNNGV. The CDR3 sequence: CASSLRGGSNQPQHF. The DNA of the CDR3 is TGTGCCAGCAGCTTACGGGGGGGTAGTAATCAGCCCCAGCATTTT.

In DNA, the CDR3 is TGTGCCAGCAGCGGGCGACATGATCAAGAGACCCAGTACTTC. Residues: CASSGRHDQETQYF. The rearrangement uses TRBV7-2 and TRBJ2-5, with D unresolved. The CDR3 length is 14 residues. Trimming took 5 bases from V and 2 from J, leaving 12 bases between them. Germline V gene data show CDR1 as SGHTA and CDR2 as FQGNSA.

The V gene is TRBV27, the J gene TRBJ1-2; D possibly corresponds to TRBD1 (6 bases). Trimming cost V 7 bases and J 4 bases, with 16 bases left between them. Germline CDR1 MNHEY, CDR2 SMNVEV (reference sequence). This CDR3 is 14 amino acids long. CDR3 bases: TGTGCCAGCACCCCCCATGGGACAACCTATGGCTACACCTTC. It translates to CASTPHGTTYGYTF.

The chain uses TRBV11-3 and TRBJ2-5; 10 nucleotides agree with TRBD1. J was trimmed by 2 bases and V by 5 bases; bases with no gene match: 5. This CDR3 region has 15 residues. Germline lookup yields CDR1 SGHNT and CDR2 YENEEA. The CDR3 loop reads CASSPGGQGQETQYF. The CDR3 bases are TGTGCCAGCAGCCCCGGGGGACAGGGGCAAGAGACCCAGTACTTC.

The gene calls are TRBV6-2 or TRBV6-3 and TRBJ2-7; D possibly corresponds to TRBD1 (6 bases). V lost 6 bases and J 0 bases, leaving 12 bases between the germline ends. This CDR3 spans 14 amino acids. The germline CDR1 and CDR2 sequences are MNHEY and SVGEGT. CDR3 DNA: TGTGCCAGCAGCCAAGACAGGAGCTCCTACGAGCAGTACGTC. Translated, it gives CASSQDRSSYEQYV.

This clone was counted a single time. Other DNA sequences in this specimen translate into the identical CDR3. CDR3 protein: CASRGLAYNEQFF. CDR3 nucleotides: TGTGCTAGTAGGGGACTAGCTTACAATGAGCAGTTCTTC. The V gene is TRBV12-5, the J gene TRBJ2-1, with TRBD2 matching 9 bases. Germline CDR1 reads LGHNT; CDR2 reads FRNRAP. The CDR3 consists of 13 residues. V shed 8 bases, J shed 4 bases, and the junction held 3 bases outside the gene matches.

V and J are TRBV5-1 and TRBJ1-5; D is ambiguous. This CDR3 has 17 residues. Trimming took off 4 bases at V and 10 bases at J, with 27 bases between the two ends. Germline V gene lookup returns CDR1 SGHRS and CDR2 YFSETQ. CDR3 loop: CASSPRVSVPPLYPQHF. The CDR3 DNA reads TGCGCCAGCAGCCCGAGAGTTTCCGTTCCGCCATTATATCCCCAGCATTTT. Drawing the rest from reference TRBV5-1 and TRBJ1-5, the complete variable domain is KAGVTQTPRYLIKTRGQQVTLSCSPISGHRSVSWYQQTPGQGLQFLFEYFSETQRNKGNFPGRFSGRQFSNSRSEMNVSTLELGDSALYLCASSPRVSVPPLYPQHFGDGTRLSIL.